A single T cell receptor (beta chain) is shown here with its context. The antigen this receptor binds is unknown. Within one base of it there is no much larger clone, and no base qualities were kept. The data belong to a study of Graves' ophthalmopathy and Graves' hyperthyroidism (dated by TCRdb to about 2018). About the study as a whole: Peripheral blood was collected before any treatment was given, at the time of initial diagnosis. In total, 135 blood samples were TCR-sequenced: some 43 ophthalmopathy, some 75 hyperthyroidism and some 17 hyperthyroidism-to-ophthalmopathy patients. A discovery set of 95 to 100 patients (under 45 ophthalmopathy, approximately 58 stable hyperthyroidism) was enrolled to explore V-J signatures distinguishing ophthalmopathy from hyperthyroidism. The independent validation cohort included 18 to 20 hyperthyroidism patients plus 17 patients who later progressed from hyperthyroidism to ophthalmopathy. After sampling, hyperthyroidism patients received methimazole starting at 30 mg daily, and ophthalmopathy patients received high-dose intravenous methylprednisolone. In roughly six hyperthyroidism patients, the T-cell repertoires found in thyroid tissue were compared with those found in blood. To tell Graves' ophthalmopathy apart from Graves' hyperthyroidism, and to predict which patients would progress to ophthalmopathy, the study relied on TCR beta repertoire signatures.

The investigation overall reported the following: No statistical method was used to predetermine the sample size, and group allocation was not hidden from the investigators. In validation, the model predicted ophthalmopathy progression with about 64% sensitivity and roughly 72% specificity; some 13 predicted patients were CT-confirmed with GO in a median of around 6.5 months. Most expanded thyroid clonotypes with a frequency above 0.001 also appeared in blood, which suggests that blood repertoires may reflect the immune response in the thyroid. The 13-signature model separated ophthalmopathy from stable hyperthyroidism with 87.88% sensitivity and about 84% specificity in cross-validation, and 80%/75% in the test set.

For repertoire sequencing, the TCR beta CDR3 regions were amplified from RNA transcripts. The first round was an RT-PCR using HTBI primers with the Qiagen OneStep RT-PCR kit, and this first round was followed by a second-round multiplex PCR, then size selection and purification. The libraries underwent paired-end sequencing with 100 bp reads on an Illumina HiSeq2000. Per the source publication's procedure: Reads were processed with SOAPnuke, discarding reads with adapters, uncalled bases, mean Phred below 15, or no exact constant-primer or identifier match. COPE v1.2.5 was used to merge high-quality paired reads. Each unique nucleotide sequence was treated as a clonotype, and MiTCR v1.1 was used to align the clonotypes to the IMGT TRB V, D and J references. Only V-J combinations with frequency above 0.0001 were analysed, covering approximately 99% of repertoires. For each V-J combination, a TCR clonal expansion and chaos score was defined as the ratio of F50 clonal expansion to chaos observed in the TCRdist matrix. Welch's t-statistics and random forest were used to reduce the features to 10 to 15 V-J combinations, which were then used as input to a naive Bayes classifier. Thyroid-blood repertoire similarity was quantified with the Morisita-Horn index. TCRdb reworked the public reads: Q25 trimming with fastp, MiXCR clone assembly, productive beta chains retained. Rows are unified per CDR3 protein, each entry keeping the most common DNA and genes. The V and J calls and clone size are TCRdb's, not the authors'. Recorded for this sample are 300,000 to 400,000 distinct CDR3 sequences; about a sixth of them occurred a single time. Of the sample, 2.4% falls within the top ten clones.

The germline ends are 10 bases apart after V is trimmed by 3 bases and J by 4 bases. According to the germline V gene (reference sequence), CDR1 reads SEHNR and CDR2 reads FQNEAQ. The CDR3 measures 13 amino acids from cysteine to phenylalanine. The DNA shown is the 39-base CDR3, in frame from base 1. A patient counted as having stable hyperthyroidism if there was no progression to ophthalmopathy within 18 months of follow-up. Hyperthyroidism patients were newly diagnosed, with disease duration under 2 months, and aged 18 to 65 years. Patients were excluded if they had other autoimmune diseases, uncontrolled infections, pregnancy or lactation. Diagnosis relied on clinical symptoms, serum thyroxine, TRAb, thyroid ultrasound and orbital computed tomography. Ficoll-Paque density gradient centrifugation was used to isolate PBMCs from approximately 10 ml of fresh peripheral blood. Total RNA was extracted using Trizol reagent, and RNA quality was checked on an Agilent 2100 Bioanalyzer.

The sequence derives from an adult woman with stable Graves' hyperthyroidism. Material: peripheral blood. This sequence uses TRBV7-9 and TRBJ2-7; the D gene is possibly TRBD2, with 6 bases matching. The DNA sequence is given as TGTGCCAGCAGCTTTGGGGGGATTTACGAGCAGTACTTC. The translation is CASSFGGIYEQYF.